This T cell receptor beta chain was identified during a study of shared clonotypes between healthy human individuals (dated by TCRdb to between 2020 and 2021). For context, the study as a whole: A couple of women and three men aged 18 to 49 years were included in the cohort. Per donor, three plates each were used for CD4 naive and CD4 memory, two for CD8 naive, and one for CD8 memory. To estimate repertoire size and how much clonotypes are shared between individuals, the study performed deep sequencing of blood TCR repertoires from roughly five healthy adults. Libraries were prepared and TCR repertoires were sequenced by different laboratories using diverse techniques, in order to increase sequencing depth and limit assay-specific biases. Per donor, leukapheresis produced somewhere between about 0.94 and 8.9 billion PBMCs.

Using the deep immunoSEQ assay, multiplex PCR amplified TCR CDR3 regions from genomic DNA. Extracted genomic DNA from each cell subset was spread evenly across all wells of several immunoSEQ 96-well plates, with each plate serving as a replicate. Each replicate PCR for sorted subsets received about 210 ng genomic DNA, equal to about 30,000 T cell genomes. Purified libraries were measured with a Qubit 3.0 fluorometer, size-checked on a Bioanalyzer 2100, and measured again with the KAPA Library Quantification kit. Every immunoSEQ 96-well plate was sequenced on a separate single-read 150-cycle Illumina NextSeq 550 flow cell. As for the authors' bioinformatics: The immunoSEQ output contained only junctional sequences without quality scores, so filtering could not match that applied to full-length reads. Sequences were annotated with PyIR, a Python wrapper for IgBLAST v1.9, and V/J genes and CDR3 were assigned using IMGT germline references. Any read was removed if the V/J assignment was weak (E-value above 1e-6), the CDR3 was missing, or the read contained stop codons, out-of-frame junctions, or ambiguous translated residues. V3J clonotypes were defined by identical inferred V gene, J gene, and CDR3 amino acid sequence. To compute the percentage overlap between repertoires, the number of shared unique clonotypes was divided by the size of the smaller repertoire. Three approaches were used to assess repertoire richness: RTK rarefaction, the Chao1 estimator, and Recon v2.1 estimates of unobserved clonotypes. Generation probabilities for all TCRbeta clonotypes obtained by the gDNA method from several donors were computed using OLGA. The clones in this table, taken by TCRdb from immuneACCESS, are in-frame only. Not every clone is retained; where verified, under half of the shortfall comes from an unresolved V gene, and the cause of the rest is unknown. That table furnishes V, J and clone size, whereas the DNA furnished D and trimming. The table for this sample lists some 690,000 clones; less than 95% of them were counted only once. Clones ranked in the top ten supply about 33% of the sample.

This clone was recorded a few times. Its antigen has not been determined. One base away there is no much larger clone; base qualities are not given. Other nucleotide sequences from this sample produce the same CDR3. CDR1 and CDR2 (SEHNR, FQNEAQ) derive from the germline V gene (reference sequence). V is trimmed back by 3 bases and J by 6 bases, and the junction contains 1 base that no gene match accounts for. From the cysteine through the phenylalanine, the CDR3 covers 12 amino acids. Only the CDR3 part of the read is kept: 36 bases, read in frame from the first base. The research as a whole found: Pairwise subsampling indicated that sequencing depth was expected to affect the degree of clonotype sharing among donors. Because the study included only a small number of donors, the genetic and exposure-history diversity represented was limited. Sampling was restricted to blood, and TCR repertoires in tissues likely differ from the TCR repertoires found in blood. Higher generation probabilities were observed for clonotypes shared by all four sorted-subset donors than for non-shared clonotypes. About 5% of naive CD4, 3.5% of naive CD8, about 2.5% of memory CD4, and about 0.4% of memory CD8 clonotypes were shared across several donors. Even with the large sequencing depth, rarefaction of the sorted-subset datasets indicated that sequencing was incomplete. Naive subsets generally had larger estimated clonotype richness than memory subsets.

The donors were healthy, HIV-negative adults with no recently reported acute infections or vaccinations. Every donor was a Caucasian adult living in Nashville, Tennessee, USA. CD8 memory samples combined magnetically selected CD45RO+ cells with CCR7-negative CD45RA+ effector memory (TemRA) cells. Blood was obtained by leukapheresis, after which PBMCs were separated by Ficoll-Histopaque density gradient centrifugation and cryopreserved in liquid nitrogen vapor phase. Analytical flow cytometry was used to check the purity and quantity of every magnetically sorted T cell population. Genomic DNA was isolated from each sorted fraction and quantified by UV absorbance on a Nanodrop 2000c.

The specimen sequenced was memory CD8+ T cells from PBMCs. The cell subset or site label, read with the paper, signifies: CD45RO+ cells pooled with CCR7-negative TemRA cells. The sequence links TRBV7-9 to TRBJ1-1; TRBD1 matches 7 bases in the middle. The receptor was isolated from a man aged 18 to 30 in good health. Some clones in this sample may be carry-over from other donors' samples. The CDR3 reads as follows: CASSFGTAEAFF. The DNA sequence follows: TGTGCCAGCAGCTTCGGGACAGCTGAAGCTTTCTTT.